Listed below are T cell receptor beta chains from one sample, sequenced in a study of blood T cells in healthy people across ages. TCRdb independently ran MiXCR on the 5' RACE reads; one entry per CDR3 protein. The sample includes roughly 1.5 million distinct CDR3 sequences, around 40% of them seen just once. Sequenced sample: blood. These receptors were collected from a woman aged 18-29 years in good health. Each CDR3 is given without its conserved first and last residue.

v_gene | CDR3aa
TRBV7-9 | ASSLEASSTGVLT
TRBV10-3 | AISAPQGIYGYT
TRBV13 | ASSNTGGSYNEQY
TRBV3-1 | ASSQEPLFSSYNEQF
TRBV9 | ASSAHDVLMGGYT
TRBV20-1 | GAREGTGDINTEAF
TRBV5-1 | ASHRDNYGYT
TRBV21-1 | ASSKVVRQTYEQY
TRBV12-3/TRBV12-4 | ASTGGQINTEAF
TRBV7-9 | ASSLMSNNEQF
TRBV10-3 | AISEYSDTQY
TRBV5-5 | ASSPALGRGLIQPDTQY
TRBV29-1 | SVGGGAGTYNEQF
TRBV6-5 | ASSYSTGGRSF
TRBV24-1 | ATSDTWGEAF
TRBV14 | ASSLRVGTEAF
TRBV7-2 | ASSPTVAGAHEQY
TRBV5-1 | ASSPSGGAEAF
TRBV5-1 | ASSPTIRLGYNEQF
TRBV28 | ASARRGMVREQY
TRBV12-3/TRBV12-4 | ASSLVGLANEQF
TRBV7-2 | ASSIAVTYNEQF
TRBV29-1 | SVPAGTEGDTGELF
TRBV4-1 | ASSQEGQFYNEQF
TRBV27 | ASSLGQEWNEQY
TRBV4-1 | ASSQERRGSDEQF
TRBV5-1 | ASSISGHQETQY
TRBV20-1 | SAPPRPSYNEQF
TRBV20-1 | SAMREEGDTQY
TRBV11-2 | ASATTSGITGELF
TRBV7-2 | ASSSPQYSSGSRSDTQY
TRBV14 | ASSQDRGTGNAEQY
TRBV30 | ACPDSTNEKLF
TRBV27 | ASSSGTRGYNEQF
TRBV4-1 | ASSQDEGSGGSNEQF
TRBV29-1 | SARRGGGTEAF
TRBV20-1 | SAREGPNNYNEQF
TRBV25-1 | ASTPYGATRAQY
TRBV12-3/TRBV12-4 | ASSGGLAGNTGELF
TRBV4-2 | ASSPGISYKQY
TRBV4-3 | ASSQDPDPRIDSPPH
TRBV20-1 | SAQIGGNTEAF
TRBV6-1 | ASSEGWAGNQPQH
TRBV12-3/TRBV12-4 | ASSRGQGASEQY
TRBV10-3 | AISDVGGTDTQY
TRBV20-1 | SARLQGTSGYNEQY
TRBV4-2 | ASSTKTGSPGANVLT
TRBV11-2 | ASSSILAGARTDTQY
TRBV5-6 | ASSPMTGPPIETQY
TRBV6-1 | ASSSSAGYT
TRBV5-1 | ASSLMERTEAF
TRBV7-2 | ASSLRNFRIGGADYGYT